This is a list of T cell receptor beta chains from one sample in a study of vaccination and CD4 T cells after COVID-19. No cognate antigen is known for these TCRs. TCRdb called the PCR reads again in MiXCR, with one record for every CDR3 protein. The table includes some 16,000 distinct CDR3 sequences, approximately 63% detected once. Sequencing used CD4+ T cells from blood, cultured in vitro. The origin of the receptors is a human donor who had recovered from COVID-19. The CDR3 runs from the conserved cysteine through the conserved F or W. Each record gives: CDR3 DNA, CDR3 protein, CDR3 length, clone size, D gene, V gene, J gene. D genes are given only for firm matches. The size entry is marked missing in some rows and otherwise reads once, few, many or a size class.

CDR3 DNA: TGCGCCAGCAGCTCAGGGGAGGTCTATGGCTACACCTTC; CDR3 protein: CASSSGEVYGYTF; CDR3 length: 13; clone size: few; D gene: .; V gene: TRBV5-1; J gene: TRBJ1-2
CDR3 DNA: TGTGCCATCAGTGATATGGGACAGGGGACAGATACGCAGTATTTT; CDR3 protein: CAISDMGQGTDTQYF; CDR3 length: 15; clone size: once; D gene: TRBD1; V gene: TRBV10-3; J gene: TRBJ2-3
CDR3 DNA: TGTGCCAGCAGCCCCGGGCTAGCGGACAACTACGAGCAGTACTTC; CDR3 protein: CASSPGLADNYEQYF; CDR3 length: 15; clone size: .; D gene: TRBD2; V gene: TRBV7-2; J gene: TRBJ2-7
CDR3 DNA: TGTGCCAGCAGCGGGCCTAGCGGGGGGGCGATAAGCACAGATACGCAGTATTTT; CDR3 protein: CASSGPSGGAISTDTQYF; CDR3 length: 18; clone size: .; D gene: TRBD2; V gene: TRBV11-3; J gene: TRBJ2-3
CDR3 DNA: TGTGCCAGTAGTTATCAAGGGGAGGCTCAGCCCCAGCATTTT; CDR3 protein: CASSYQGEAQPQHF; CDR3 length: 14; clone size: few; D gene: .; V gene: TRBV19; J gene: TRBJ1-5
CDR3 DNA: TGTGCCAGCAGATCATACAGGGGGCCAAATTCACCCCTCCACTTT; CDR3 protein: CASRSYRGPNSPLHF; CDR3 length: 15; clone size: .; D gene: TRBD1; V gene: TRBV2; J gene: TRBJ1-6
CDR3 DNA: TGTGCCAGCAGCCAAAGAGTTCCAGTAGTTTGCTATGGCTACACCTTC; CDR3 protein: CASSQRVPVVCYGYTF; CDR3 length: 16; clone size: .; D gene: .; V gene: TRBV14; J gene: TRBJ1-2
CDR3 DNA: TGTGCCAGCAGTTACTCGAGAATCTCTCAGGCAGATACGCAGTATTTT; CDR3 protein: CASSYSRISQADTQYF; CDR3 length: 16; clone size: .; D gene: .; V gene: TRBV6-5; J gene: TRBJ2-3
CDR3 DNA: TGCAGTGCTCCCTCCCGGACAGGGGGCTACGAGCAGTACTTC; CDR3 protein: CSAPSRTGGYEQYF; CDR3 length: 14; clone size: .; D gene: TRBD1; V gene: TRBV20-1; J gene: TRBJ2-7
CDR3 DNA: TGTGCCAGCTCCGCGGCGCCCAGGGTTGTCCTCCACTTT; CDR3 protein: CASSAAPRVVLHF; CDR3 length: 13; clone size: few; D gene: .; V gene: TRBV2; J gene: TRBJ1-6
CDR3 DNA: TGTGCCAGCAGCCAGACAGGGTTGGGGCAGTACTTC; CDR3 protein: CASSQTGLGQYF; CDR3 length: 12; clone size: .; D gene: TRBD1; V gene: TRBV6-1; J gene: TRBJ2-7
CDR3 DNA: TGTGCCAGCAGTGATACAGGTTCTCAGCCCCAGCATTTT; CDR3 protein: CASSDTGSQPQHF; CDR3 length: 13; clone size: .; D gene: .; V gene: TRBV27; J gene: TRBJ1-5
CDR3 DNA: TGTGCCAGCAGTGAACAGGACAGGGGGCGTCTTCGGTACGCTGAAGCTTTCTTT; CDR3 protein: CASSEQDRGRLRYAEAFF; CDR3 length: 18; clone size: .; D gene: TRBD1; V gene: TRBV6-1; J gene: TRBJ1-1
CDR3 DNA: TGCGCCGCAACCGGGAGCCGCGGGGGGCCCGGCACAGATACGCAGTATTTT; CDR3 protein: CAATGSRGGPGTDTQYF; CDR3 length: 17; clone size: .; D gene: TRBD2; V gene: TRBV10-2; J gene: TRBJ2-3
CDR3 DNA: TGTGCCACCAGCACAGGTGGGAGTAGAAACGGGTACGAGCAGTACTTC; CDR3 protein: CATSTGGSRNGYEQYF; CDR3 length: 16; clone size: .; D gene: .; V gene: TRBV15; J gene: TRBJ2-7
CDR3 DNA: TGCAGTGCTAGAGATGGGAAGCGACCCTATGGCTACACCTTC; CDR3 protein: CSARDGKRPYGYTF; CDR3 length: 14; clone size: .; D gene: .; V gene: TRBV20-1; J gene: TRBJ1-2
CDR3 DNA: TGTGCCACCAGCAGAGATAAACTCCCCCAGCATTTT; CDR3 protein: CATSRDKLPQHF; CDR3 length: 12; clone size: few; D gene: .; V gene: TRBV15; J gene: TRBJ1-5
CDR3 DNA: TGTGCCAGCAGTTACTCGCGGCTAGCGGGCCACGAGCAGTACTTC; CDR3 protein: CASSYSRLAGHEQYF; CDR3 length: 15; clone size: .; D gene: TRBD2; V gene: TRBV6-2/TRBV6-3; J gene: TRBJ2-7
CDR3 DNA: TGCAGTGCAAGGCCCCAGGGGAACTATGGCTACACCTTC; CDR3 protein: CSARPQGNYGYTF; CDR3 length: 13; clone size: .; D gene: .; V gene: TRBV20-1; J gene: TRBJ1-2
CDR3 DNA: TGTGCCACCAGTGCCAGGACTAGAGGAGCCCAAGAGACCCAGTACTTC; CDR3 protein: CATSARTRGAQETQYF; CDR3 length: 16; clone size: few; D gene: TRBD2; V gene: TRBV24-1; J gene: TRBJ2-5
CDR3 DNA: TGTGCCAGCAGGACAGGTTGGGAGCGCTTACAAGAGACCCAGTACTTC; CDR3 protein: CASRTGWERLQETQYF; CDR3 length: 16; clone size: .; D gene: .; V gene: TRBV6-1; J gene: TRBJ2-5
CDR3 DNA: TGTGCCATCAGTGAGACCACAACTAACTATGGCTACACCTTC; CDR3 protein: CAISETTTNYGYTF; CDR3 length: 14; clone size: few; D gene: .; V gene: TRBV10-3; J gene: TRBJ1-2
CDR3 DNA: TGTGCCAGCAGTGAAGCTGAACGTACGCAGTATTTT; CDR3 protein: CASSEAERTQYF; CDR3 length: 12; clone size: .; D gene: .; V gene: TRBV2; J gene: TRBJ2-3
CDR3 DNA: TGTGCCAGCAGTATTTCCCTCCGGGGCCTTAATGAAAAACTGTTTTTT; CDR3 protein: CASSISLRGLNEKLFF; CDR3 length: 16; clone size: once; D gene: .; V gene: TRBV28; J gene: TRBJ1-4
CDR3 DNA: TGTGCCAGCAGCCCTGGACTAGCGGGGGCCAAAAACATTCAGTACTTC; CDR3 protein: CASSPGLAGAKNIQYF; CDR3 length: 16; clone size: .; D gene: TRBD2; V gene: TRBV7-2; J gene: TRBJ2-4
CDR3 DNA: TGCAGTGCTAGTTTTAGTATCAATGAGCAGTTCTTC; CDR3 protein: CSASFSINEQFF; CDR3 length: 12; clone size: .; D gene: .; V gene: TRBV20-1; J gene: TRBJ2-1
CDR3 DNA: TGTGCCAGTAGTAGGACAGGCATCTCTGGGGCCAACGTCCTGACTTTC; CDR3 protein: CASSRTGISGANVLTF; CDR3 length: 16; clone size: .; D gene: TRBD1; V gene: TRBV19; J gene: TRBJ2-6
CDR3 DNA: TGCAGTGCAAGGACAGGGAGCACCGGGGAGCTGTTTTTT; CDR3 protein: CSARTGSTGELFF; CDR3 length: 13; clone size: .; D gene: TRBD1; V gene: TRBV20-1; J gene: TRBJ2-2
CDR3 DNA: TGTGCCAGCAGCTTACAGGGGGCCAACACTGAAGCTTTCTTT; CDR3 protein: CASSLQGANTEAFF; CDR3 length: 14; clone size: .; D gene: TRBD1; V gene: TRBV11-2; J gene: TRBJ1-1
CDR3 DNA: TGTGCCAGCAGTCCACAGGGGGTAGATACGCAGTATTTT; CDR3 protein: CASSPQGVDTQYF; CDR3 length: 13; clone size: .; D gene: TRBD1; V gene: TRBV28; J gene: TRBJ2-3
CDR3 DNA: TGTGCCAGCAGTCGGGGTGGGGCGAACACCGGGGAGCTGTTTTTT; CDR3 protein: CASSRGGANTGELFF; CDR3 length: 15; clone size: .; D gene: .; V gene: TRBV6-2/TRBV6-3; J gene: TRBJ2-2
CDR3 DNA: TGTGCCAGCAGATCCACAGGGGGGAGCAATCAGCCCCAGCATTTT; CDR3 protein: CASRSTGGSNQPQHF; CDR3 length: 15; clone size: few; D gene: TRBD1; V gene: TRBV6-2/TRBV6-3; J gene: TRBJ1-5
CDR3 DNA: TGTGCCAGCAGCTTACGGACAGTACAAGAGACCCAGTACTTC; CDR3 protein: CASSLRTVQETQYF; CDR3 length: 14; clone size: .; D gene: .; V gene: TRBV5-4; J gene: TRBJ2-5
CDR3 DNA: TGCAGTGCTCCTACTCGGACAGGGAGTCCCTACGAGCAGTACTTC; CDR3 protein: CSAPTRTGSPYEQYF; CDR3 length: 15; clone size: .; D gene: TRBD1; V gene: TRBV20-1; J gene: TRBJ2-7
CDR3 DNA: TGTGCCAGCAGCTTAGGCGCTAGCGGCTACACAGATACGCAGTATTTT; CDR3 protein: CASSLGASGYTDTQYF; CDR3 length: 16; clone size: .; D gene: TRBD2; V gene: TRBV7-2; J gene: TRBJ2-3
CDR3 DNA: TGTGCCAGCAGTTCCACCTGGGCCACCGGGGAGCTGTTTTTT; CDR3 protein: CASSSTWATGELFF; CDR3 length: 14; clone size: .; D gene: .; V gene: TRBV27; J gene: TRBJ2-2
CDR3 DNA: TGTGCCAGCTCACCAAAGTCCGGGACACTGAACTATGGCTACACCTTC; CDR3 protein: CASSPKSGTLNYGYTF; CDR3 length: 16; clone size: few; D gene: .; V gene: TRBV18; J gene: TRBJ1-2
CDR3 DNA: TGCAGTGCCATAGATGGTGCACAGGGACGAGAGACCCAGTACTTC; CDR3 protein: CSAIDGAQGRETQYF; CDR3 length: 15; clone size: .; D gene: .; V gene: TRBV20-1; J gene: TRBJ2-5
CDR3 DNA: TGTGCCACCAGTGATCCCTCCGGATCCAAAAACATTCAGTACTTC; CDR3 protein: CATSDPSGSKNIQYF; CDR3 length: 15; clone size: .; D gene: .; V gene: TRBV24-1; J gene: TRBJ2-4
CDR3 DNA: TGTGCCAGCAGCCTATATCTAAGTAAACAGGGAAAACCCCTCCACTTT; CDR3 protein: CASSLYLSKQGKPLHF; CDR3 length: 16; clone size: .; D gene: .; V gene: TRBV7-2; J gene: TRBJ1-6
CDR3 DNA: TGTGCCAGCACTCCGACAGGAACATATGGCTACACCTTC; CDR3 protein: CASTPTGTYGYTF; CDR3 length: 13; clone size: few; D gene: .; V gene: TRBV6-1; J gene: TRBJ1-2
CDR3 DNA: TGTGCCAGTAGCGAAACAGGGGGCTATGGCTACACCTTC; CDR3 protein: CASSETGGYGYTF; CDR3 length: 13; clone size: few; D gene: TRBD1; V gene: TRBV19; J gene: TRBJ1-2
CDR3 DNA: TGTGCCAGCAGCAAGGCCCGGAGCATGAACACTGAAGCTTTCTTT; CDR3 protein: CASSKARSMNTEAFF; CDR3 length: 15; clone size: .; D gene: .; V gene: TRBV7-2; J gene: TRBJ1-1
CDR3 DNA: TGTGCCAGCAGCTTAAGGGTCACGAACACCGGGGAGCTGTTTTTT; CDR3 protein: CASSLRVTNTGELFF; CDR3 length: 15; clone size: .; D gene: .; V gene: TRBV11-2; J gene: TRBJ2-2
CDR3 DNA: TGTGCCAGCAGCTCCCCGGAGAATATGAACACTGAAGCTTTCTTT; CDR3 protein: CASSSPENMNTEAFF; CDR3 length: 15; clone size: .; D gene: .; V gene: TRBV28; J gene: TRBJ1-1
CDR3 DNA: TGCAGTGCTAGGAGGGCTACAGGGGGTGGCGAGCAGTACTTC; CDR3 protein: CSARRATGGGEQYF; CDR3 length: 14; clone size: .; D gene: TRBD1; V gene: TRBV20-1; J gene: TRBJ2-7
CDR3 DNA: TGTGCCAGCAGTGTCGGTAGACCGGATACGCAGTATTTT; CDR3 protein: CASSVGRPDTQYF; CDR3 length: 13; clone size: .; D gene: .; V gene: TRBV6-1; J gene: TRBJ2-3
CDR3 DNA: TGTGCCAGCAGCCCCATGGGTGGTGGCAGCCCGAACACCGGGGAGCTGTTTTTT; CDR3 protein: CASSPMGGGSPNTGELFF; CDR3 length: 18; clone size: .; D gene: .; V gene: TRBV7-2; J gene: TRBJ2-2
CDR3 DNA: TGTGCCAGTAAAACTAGCGGGAGTGATGAGCAGTTCTTC; CDR3 protein: CASKTSGSDEQFF; CDR3 length: 13; clone size: .; D gene: TRBD2; V gene: TRBV19; J gene: TRBJ2-1
CDR3 DNA: TGTGCCAGCGACAAGGACTTAGCTCACAATGAGCAGTTCTTC; CDR3 protein: CASDKDLAHNEQFF; CDR3 length: 14; clone size: .; D gene: .; V gene: TRBV6-1; J gene: TRBJ2-1
CDR3 DNA: TGTGCCAGCAGTGCCGACAGGGGCAGTGAGCAGTTCTTC; CDR3 protein: CASSADRGSEQFF; CDR3 length: 13; clone size: .; D gene: TRBD1; V gene: TRBV2; J gene: TRBJ2-1
CDR3 DNA: TGCAGTGCTAGCCCCACAGGGGGAAGAGGTCAGCCCCAGCATTTT; CDR3 protein: CSASPTGGRGQPQHF; CDR3 length: 15; clone size: .; D gene: TRBD1; V gene: TRBV20-1; J gene: TRBJ1-5
CDR3 DNA: TGTGCCAGTAGTACGCGGGCCAGGGGCTTCTACGAGCAGTACTTC; CDR3 protein: CASSTRARGFYEQYF; CDR3 length: 15; clone size: medium-sized; D gene: .; V gene: TRBV19; J gene: TRBJ2-7
CDR3 DNA: TGCAGTGCTAGCTTGAGGGCAAATCAGCCCCAGCATTTT; CDR3 protein: CSASLRANQPQHF; CDR3 length: 13; clone size: .; D gene: .; V gene: TRBV20-1; J gene: TRBJ1-5
CDR3 DNA: TGTGCCAGCAGCTTAGCATTTGCCCGAGGGGAGCTGTTTTTT; CDR3 protein: CASSLAFARGELFF; CDR3 length: 14; clone size: few; D gene: .; V gene: TRBV7-2; J gene: TRBJ2-2
CDR3 DNA: TGCGCCAGCAGTTACGGGGCGGCCAATCCCCCTGGCTATGGCTACACCTTC; CDR3 protein: CASSYGAANPPGYGYTF; CDR3 length: 17; clone size: few; D gene: .; V gene: TRBV5-1; J gene: TRBJ1-2
CDR3 DNA: TGTGCCAGCAGCTTACAAGGGGTGGCAAATTCACCCCTCCACTTT; CDR3 protein: CASSLQGVANSPLHF; CDR3 length: 15; clone size: .; D gene: .; V gene: TRBV7-2; J gene: TRBJ1-6
CDR3 DNA: TGTGCCAGCAGCTCGACAGTGAACACTGAAGCTTTCTTT; CDR3 protein: CASSSTVNTEAFF; CDR3 length: 13; clone size: few; D gene: .; V gene: TRBV7-9; J gene: TRBJ1-1
CDR3 DNA: TGTGCCAGCAGTTCCGAGGTTGCCTCCTACGAGCAGTACTTC; CDR3 protein: CASSSEVASYEQYF; CDR3 length: 14; clone size: few; D gene: .; V gene: TRBV7-2; J gene: TRBJ2-7
CDR3 DNA: TGTGCCAGCAGGTTGGGACAGTACTATAATTCACCCCTCCACTTT; CDR3 protein: CASRLGQYYNSPLHF; CDR3 length: 15; clone size: .; D gene: TRBD1; V gene: TRBV27; J gene: TRBJ1-6